The 30 T cell receptor beta chains presented below share a single source sample, sequenced in a study of T cells in Graves' hyperthyroidism and ophthalmopathy. Template material for amplifying TCR beta CDR3 regions consisted of RNA transcripts. HTBI primers were employed in a first-round RT-PCR of the TCR CDR3. TCRdb called the multiplex PCR reads again in MiXCR, with one record for every CDR3 protein. This table has around 760,000 distinct CDR3 sequences, 30% to 40% appearing once. The sample consisted of blood. All receptors come from a woman aged 40-49 years with Graves' hyperthyroidism.

About this clonotype itself: The junction does not match germline at one end; this may be a read error. V and J are TRBV6-5 and TRBJ1-4; D is perhaps TRBD1 (6 bases). Per germline, CDR1 MNHEY and CDR2 SVGAGI. This CDR3 has 14 amino acids. The CDR3 region has the DNA TGTGCCGGCAGTTACGCTACAGGGATTGAAAAACTGTTTTTT. As protein: CAGSYATGIEKLFF.

At least ten counts were recorded for this clonotype. V usage is TRBV7-3 and J usage is TRBJ1-6; D possibly corresponds to TRBD1 (5 bases). Trimming removed 5 bases from V and 8 bases from J, with 19 bases in between. Per germline, CDR1 SGHTA and CDR2 FQGTGA. There are 16 residues in the CDR3. This chain's CDR3 is CASSRWGNQGDSPLHF. For the CDR3, the DNA is TGTGCCAGCAGCCGATGGGGGAACCAGGGTGATTCACCCCTCCACTTT.

This clonotype was seen repeatedly, ten times or more. The chain couples TRBV24-1 to TRBJ1-4, with 10 bases matching TRBD1. The ends lost 3 bases at V and 3 bases at J; junction bases unmatched: 0. This CDR3 comprises 15 residues. Germline V gene data show CDR1 as KGHDR and CDR2 as SFDVKD. For the CDR3, the DNA is TGTGCCACCAGTGATGGGACAGGGGCTAATGAAAAACTGTTTTTT. Residues: CATSDGTGANEKLFF.

This clonotype has only a few counts. The gene calls are TRBV11-2 and TRBJ1-6; 8 nucleotides align to TRBD1. The CDR3 is 18 residues long. V gave up 1 base and J gave up 7 bases; unmatched junction bases: 12. CDR1 and CDR2 from the germline V gene are SGHAT and FQNNGV. CDR3 bases: TGTGCCAGCAGCTTAGGTGATGGGACAGGCCCTAGGAATTCACCCCTCCACTTT. Protein product: CASSLGDGTGPRNSPLHF. The full variable domain, with the rest looked up from reference TRBV11-2 and TRBJ1-6, is EAGVAQSPRYKIIEKRQSVAFWCNPISGHATLYWYQQILGQGPKLLIQFQNNGVVDDSQLPKDRFSAERLKGVDSTLKIQPAKLEDSAVYLCASSLGDGTGPRNSPLHFGNGTRLTVT.

The chain recombines TRBV7-2 with TRBJ2-2; TRBD1 matches 9 bases. V was clipped by 5 bases and J by 4 bases; unmatched bases: 11. The CDR3 spans 17 residues. The germline CDR1 and CDR2 sequences are SGHTA and FQGNSA. The CDR3: CASSVRETGGFTGELFF. The CDR3 DNA follows: TGTGCCAGCAGCGTAAGGGAGACAGGGGGATTCACCGGGGAGCTGTTTTTT.

The chain uses TRBV7-2 and TRBJ2-5, with TRBD1 matching over 8 bases. The J call may be in error: the DNA end matches TRBJ2-1 better. CDR3 length: 13 amino acids. Per the germline V gene, CDR1 is SGHTA and CDR2 is FQGNSA. The CDR3 region has the DNA TGTGCCAGCAGCCAGGACAGGGTAGGTGAGCAGTTCTTC. Protein sequence: CASSQDRVGEQFF.

The chain uses TRBV7-2 and TRBJ1-2; perhaps TRBD1 as D (6 bases). The CDR3 runs to 12 residues. Trimming removed 6 bases from V and 8 bases from J, with 13 bases in between. The germline CDR1 and CDR2 sequences are SGHTA and FQGNSA. The DNA for the CDR3 is TGTGCCAGCAGAAGGGGGGGGGAAGGCTACACCTTC. It specifies CASRRGGEGYTF.

This clonotype was counted at least ten times. V gene TRBV20-1 combines with J gene TRBJ1-3; D might be TRBD1 (5 bases). This CDR3 has 13 amino acids. Between the trimmed V and J ends, which lost 5 bases and 2 bases, there was a span of 10 bases. The V gene's germline CDR1 is DFQATT and CDR2 SNEGSKA (reference sequence). CDR3 nucleotide sequence: TGCAGTGCTCCTCGACAGCCTGGAAACACCATATATTTT. Amino acids: CSAPRQPGNTIYF.

This clonotype was found a few times. The genes are TRBV28 and TRBJ2-7, with 9 bases that match TRBD2. V was clipped by 4 bases and J by 3 bases; unmatched bases: 10. The CDR3 consists of 16 residues. Germline lookup yields CDR1 MDHEN and CDR2 SYDVKM. The DNA for the CDR3 is TGTGCCAGCAGTTCGCCTAGCGGGAAGTCCCGCTACGAGCAGTACTTC. Amino acids: CASSSPSGKSRYEQYF. Supplemented by reference TRBV28 and TRBJ2-7, the full variable domain reads DVKVTQSSRYLVKRTGEKVFLECVQDMDHENMFWYRQDPGLGLRLIYFSYDVKMKEKGDIPEGYSVSREKKERFSLILESASTNQTSMYLCASSSPSGKSRYEQYFGPGTRLTVT.

This clonotype was found many times. The chain carries TRBV6-5 and TRBJ2-7; 9 bases map to TRBD1. V was pared by 2 bases and J by 6 bases, with 2 bases of the junction left unmatched. Germline-derived CDR1 and CDR2 are MNHEY and SVGAGI. The CDR3 consists of 13 residues. CDR3 coding DNA: TGTGCCAGCAGTTACGGACAGGGGTTCGAGCAGTACTTC. Translation: CASSYGQGFEQYF.

This clonotype was found a few times. This rearrangement joins TRBV9 to TRBJ2-2; D possibly corresponds to TRBD1 (6 bases). Germline V lookup: CDR1 SGDLS, CDR2 YYNGEE. This CDR3 comprises 14 residues. The CDR3 here is CARPLAGDTGELFF. The CDR3 nucleotides read TGTGCTAGACCGTTGGCAGGGGACACCGGGGAGCTGTTTTTT.

J is TRBJ1-1 and V is TRBV7-9, with D possibly TRBD1 on 5 matching bases. CDR3 length equals 18 residues. V lost 2 bases and J lost 2, with 21 bases in between. Germline CDR1 SEHNR, CDR2 FQNEAQ (reference sequence). CDR3 in amino acids: CASSLLMRLGGTNTEAFF. DNA for the CDR3: TGTGCCAGCAGCTTATTAATGCGCTTGGGGGGGACCAACACTGAAGCTTTCTTT.

This clonotype was detected only a few times. The chain joins TRBV11-2 to TRBJ1-1; D is uncertain. The V end lost 1 base, the J end lost 4 bases, and 7 bases lay between the germline ends. Germline V gene sequence: CDR1 SGHAT, CDR2 FQNNGV. The CDR3 runs 13 residues. CDR3 in DNA: TGTGCCAGCAGCTTAGTTAAGGGCACTGAAGCTTTCTTT. It is translated as CASSLVKGTEAFF.

This clonotype was detected only once. This chain uses TRBV29-1 with TRBJ2-7, with 8 bases that match TRBD1. Looked up from germline, CDR1 is SQVTM and CDR2 is ANQGSEA. The CDR3 is 12 amino acids. J gave up 1 base and V 7 bases, and 3 bases lay outside the gene matches. The CDR3 loop reads CSARQGSYEQYF. CDR3 in DNA: TGCAGCGCTAGACAGGGGTCCTACGAGCAGTACTTC.

The V call is TRBV7-3, the J call TRBJ2-2; maybe TRBD1 (6 bases). Germline-derived CDR1 and CDR2 are SGHTA and FQGTGA. The CDR3 is made up of 14 amino acids. V was shortened by 11 bases and J by 3 bases, with 16 bases between the two germline ends. In DNA form, the CDR3 reads TGTGCCGCACAGGGTCAGGGGTACACCGGGGAGCTGTTTTTT. Its translation is CAAQGQGYTGELFF.

There are many counts of this clonotype. The rearrangement links TRBV5-6 to TRBJ1-2; D not certain. In germline, CDR1 is SGHDT, CDR2 YYEEEE. The CDR3 totals 13 residues. The V end was cut by 4 bases, the J end by 7 bases, with 14 bases between. The CDR3 coding sequence is TGTGCCAGCAGCCTACCGAACTTCGGTGGCTACACCTTC. This encodes CASSLPNFGGYTF.

The CDR3 loop reads CASSVAPGGQTGELFF. The CDR3 DNA sequence: TGTGCCAGCAGCGTAGCCCCCGGGGGCCAAACCGGGGAGCTGTTTTTT. V gene TRBV9 combines with J gene TRBJ2-2, with D perhaps assigned TRBD1 or TRBD2 (6 bases each). Per the germline V gene, CDR1 is SGDLS and CDR2 is YYNGEE. The CDR3 runs 16 residues. With 0 bases removed from V and 5 bases from J, the gap between germline ends came to 14 bases.

In regard to this clonotype: A read error is possible here, since a much larger clone lies one base away. This chain connects TRBV2 to TRBJ2-7; D is undetermined. This CDR3 contains 11 residues. The V gene lost 3 bases and the J gene lost 4 bases, with 4 bases spanning the gap. Germline CDR1 SNHLY, CDR2 FYNNEI. CDR3 region: CASSDKYEQYF. DNA of the CDR3: TGTGCCAGCAGTGACAAGTACGAGCAGTACTTC. The full variable domain, its missing parts supplied by reference TRBV2 and TRBJ2-7, is EPEVTQTPSHQVTQMGQEVILRCVPISNHLYFYWYRQILGQKVEFLVSFYNNEISEKSEIFDDQFSVERPDGSNFTLKIRSTKLEDSAMYFCASSDKYEQYFGPGTRLTVT.

This sequence joins TRBV2 and TRBJ1-3; weak D call: TRBD1 (5 bases). This CDR3 has 15 amino acids. Germline lookup yields CDR1 SNHLY and CDR2 FYNNEI. V was trimmed by 6 bases and J by 8 bases, leaving 20 bases between them. CDR3 region: CASSADQGYRHTIYF. The CDR3 nucleotides are TGTGCCAGCAGCGCGGATCAGGGTTATCGACACACCATATATTTT.

This clonotype was detected only a few times. This chain connects TRBV4-1 to TRBJ2-7; D ambiguous. Germline V gene sequence: CDR1 MGHRA, CDR2 YSYEKL. Trimming took 1 base from V and 5 from J, leaving 18 bases between them. This CDR3 has 16 amino acids. DNA of the CDR3: TGCGCCAGCAGCCAAGGTATCCCAGGAATGAACCACGAGCAGTACTTC. Protein product: CASSQGIPGMNHEQYF.

The chain carries TRBV12-3 or TRBV12-4 and TRBJ2-7; D call uncertain. CDR3 length: 14 residues. V was clipped by 4 bases and J by 2 bases, with 12 bases between them. CDR3: CASSYTNIAYEQYF. The CDR3 DNA reads as TGTGCCAGCAGTTATACAAATATCGCCTACGAGCAGTACTTC.

A remark on this clonotype: This could be a read error, since a much larger clone is one nucleotide away. The chain uses TRBV7-2 and TRBJ2-5, with D possibly matching TRBD2 (6 bases). Germline V gene data show CDR1 as SGHTA and CDR2 as FQGNSA. This CDR3 region has 15 residues. Written as DNA, the CDR3 is TGTGCCAGCAGCTTGGAGCGGGTGACTCTGGAGACCCGGTACTTC. This translates into CASSLERVTLETRYF.

J is TRBJ1-5 and V is TRBV10-3; TRBD1 matches at 7 bases. CDR1 ENHRY and CDR2 SYGVKD come from the germline V gene. After removal of 4 bases from V and 6 bases from J, the junction contained 9 bases not matched to a gene. The CDR3 has 15 residues. The CDR3 bases are TGTGCCATCAGTGTACCTGACAGGGAGGGTCAGCCCCAGCATTTT. Protein: CAISVPDREGQPQHF.

The chain employs TRBV6-1 and TRBJ2-6; 12 bases match TRBD2. The J segment lost 0 bases and the V segment lost 5 bases, leaving 8 bases of the junction unmatched. The CDR3 length is 19 residues. Looked up from germline, CDR1 is MNHNS and CDR2 is SASEGT. The CDR3 loop is CASSLGTSGSYSGANVLTF. The CDR3 nucleotides are TGTGCCAGCAGTCTAGGGACTAGCGGGTCCTACTCTGGGGCCAACGTCCTGACTTTC.

The chain carries TRBV7-6 and TRBJ1-3, with a tentative D call TRBD1 (5 bases). The CDR3 has 14 residues. V was trimmed by 5 bases and J by 7 bases, leaving 15 bases between them. From germline, CDR1 is SGHVS and CDR2 FNYEAQ. The CDR3 DNA follows: TGTGCCAGCAGCGTAGTGGGCGGGGGGAACACCATATATTTT. Translating it yields CASSVVGGGNTIYF.

J is TRBJ1-1 and V is TRBV2; perhaps TRBD1 as D (6 bases). The V and J ends lost 7 bases and 3 bases respectively, with 15 bases between them. Germline loops: CDR1 SNHLY, CDR2 FYNNEI. The CDR3 spans 14 residues. CDR3 bases: TGTGCCAGCATCGGGGACACCGTTGACACTGAAGCTTTCTTT. It encodes CASIGDTVDTEAFF.

This chain links TRBV12-5 with TRBJ1-2, with D possibly matching TRBD1 (5 bases). The CDR3 extends over 16 amino acids. V gave up 0 bases and J gave up 6 bases, with 17 bases separating them. CDR1 and CDR2 (germline): LGHNT, FRNRAP. CDR3 DNA: TGTGCTAGTGGTTTGGTAATAGGCTCGGGGCTGAATGGCTACACCTTC. It translates to CASGLVIGSGLNGYTF. Together with reference TRBV12-5 and TRBJ1-2, the CDR3 gives the full variable domain: DARVTQTPRHKVTEMGQEVTMRCQPILGHNTVFWYRQTMMQGLELLAYFRNRAPLDDSGMPKDRFSAEMPDATLATLKIQPSEPRDSAVYFCASGLVIGSGLNGYTFGSGTRLTVV.

This clonotype appeared a few times. The rearrangement joins TRBV19 to TRBJ1-2; 11 bases agree with TRBD1. CDR3 size: 17 residues. Germline V CDR1 and CDR2: LNHDA, SQIVND (reference sequence). V shed 3 bases, J shed 0 bases, and the junction held 6 bases outside the gene matches. The CDR3: CASSIRTGGLSNYGYTF. The DNA of the CDR3 is TGTGCCAGTAGTATCCGGACAGGGGGCTTATCTAACTATGGCTACACCTTC.

This clonotype was seen repeatedly, ten times or more. The chain is built from TRBV5-1 and TRBJ2-5; D possibly corresponds to TRBD1 (6 bases). CDR1 is SGHRS and CDR2 is YFSETQ in the germline V gene. This CDR3 has 13 residues. The V gene lost 2 bases and the J gene lost 4 bases, with 9 bases spanning the gap. In DNA, the CDR3 is TGCGCCAGCAGCTTTGAGGACAGAGAGACCCAGTACTTC. This gives the protein CASSFEDRETQYF.

Regarding this clonotype: No conserved phenylalanine or tryptophan ends this CDR3, so it is likely a read error. The chain's CDR3 is CASSTGTGAYEQYL. In DNA, the CDR3 is TGTGCCAGCAGTACCGGGACAGGGGCCTACGAGCAGTACCTC. The J gene is TRBJ2-7, the V gene TRBV6-5; 10 nucleotides align to TRBD1. CDR1 MNHEY and CDR2 SVGAGI come from the germline V gene. Germline trimming cut 5 bases from V and 2 bases from J; bases unmatched to any gene: 3. The CDR3 length is 14 residues.